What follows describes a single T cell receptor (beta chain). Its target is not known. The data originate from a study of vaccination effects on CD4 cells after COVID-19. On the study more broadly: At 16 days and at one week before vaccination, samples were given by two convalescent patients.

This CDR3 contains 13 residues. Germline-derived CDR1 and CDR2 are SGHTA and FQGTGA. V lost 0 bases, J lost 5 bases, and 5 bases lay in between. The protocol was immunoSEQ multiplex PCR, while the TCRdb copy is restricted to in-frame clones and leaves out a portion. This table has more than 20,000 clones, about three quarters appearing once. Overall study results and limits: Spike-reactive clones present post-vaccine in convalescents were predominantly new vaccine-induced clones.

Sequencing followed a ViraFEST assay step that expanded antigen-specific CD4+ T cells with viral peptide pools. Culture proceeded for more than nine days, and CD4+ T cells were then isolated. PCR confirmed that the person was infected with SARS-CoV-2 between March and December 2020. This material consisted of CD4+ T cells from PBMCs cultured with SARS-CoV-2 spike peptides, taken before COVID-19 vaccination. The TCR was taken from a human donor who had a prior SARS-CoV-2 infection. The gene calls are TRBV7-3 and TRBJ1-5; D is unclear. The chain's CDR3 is CASSLTADQPQHF. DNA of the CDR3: TGTGCCAGCAGCTTAACAGCGGATCAGCCCCAGCATTTT.